These 13 T cell receptor beta chains came from one sample sequenced in a study of cytomegalovirus exposure and HLA in healthy donors. With 60 Vbeta and 13 Jbeta primers, the PCR was carried out. Assay used: immunoSEQ multiplex PCR; TCRdb lists only in-frame clones, some missing. Here the sample spans 150,000 or so clones, 70% to 90% being singletons. Sequenced input: PBMCs. Receptor source: a woman under 30 in good health and CMV-seronegative.

J is TRBJ2-1 and V is TRBV19; D may be TRBD2 (5 bases). Germline CDR1 is LNHDA and CDR2 is SQIVND (reference sequence). The CDR3 length is 16 residues. V shed 7 bases and J shed 4 bases, with 20 bases lying between them. As DNA, the CDR3 is TGTGCCAGTAACTACGGGGTTGGGCCCCTTTACAATGAGCAGTTCTTC. It encodes CASNYGVGPLYNEQFF.

This clone appeared a single time. The rearrangement uses TRBV9 and TRBJ2-1; D is perhaps TRBD2 (6 bases). The CDR3 sequence is 15 residues long. V dropped 0 bases and J dropped 2 bases, with 9 bases sitting between them. The V gene's germline CDR1 is SGDLS and CDR2 YYNGEE. This CDR3 is CASSVGRRAYNEQFF. CDR3 in DNA: TGTGCCAGCAGCGTAGGAAGGAGGGCCTACAATGAGCAGTTCTTC.

V is TRBV5-5 and J is TRBJ1-6, with a possible D match to TRBD1 (6 bases). The CDR3 runs 15 residues. Germline V gives CDR1 SGHKS, CDR2 YYEKEE (reference sequence). The V end was cut by 0 bases, the J end by 10 bases, with 14 bases between. CDR3 residues: CASSLDRTEISPLHF. The CDR3 DNA is TGTGCCAGCAGCTTGGACCGGACAGAGATATCACCCCTCCACTTT.

The J gene is TRBJ1-6, the V gene TRBV28, with a possible D match to TRBD1 (5 bases). The CDR3 covers 17 residues. V lost 2 bases, J lost 5 bases, and 16 bases lay in between. Germline CDR1 MDHEN, CDR2 SYDVKM. CDR3 in DNA: TGTGCCAGCAGTTTACCGCCAGGGCCCTCGAATAATTCACCCCTCCACTTT. It is translated as CASSLPPGPSNNSPLHF.

The table lists this clone with a count of one. V is TRBV7-9 and J is TRBJ1-2; D is possibly TRBD1 (5 bases). There are 14 residues in the CDR3. Germline V gives CDR1 SEHNR, CDR2 FQNEAQ (reference sequence). V lost 2 bases to trimming and J lost 4 bases, with 11 bases between them. The CDR3 loop reads CASSLMGGSYGYTF. The CDR3 DNA sequence: TGTGCCAGCAGCTTAATGGGGGGTAGCTATGGCTACACCTTC. The complete variable domain, with remaining parts taken from reference TRBV7-9 and TRBJ1-2, reads DTGVSQNPRHKITKRGQNVTFRCDPISEHNRLYWYRQTLGQGPEFLTYFQNEAQLEKSRLLSDRFSAERPKGSFSTLEIQRTEQGDSAMYLCASSLMGGSYGYTFGSGTRLTVV.

The rearrangement links TRBV7-8 to TRBJ1-2, with a weak D call TRBD1 (6 bases). V was cut by 5 bases and J by 5 bases, with 15 bases left in between. CDR3 length equals 14 residues. Germline V gives CDR1 SGHVS, CDR2 FQNEAQ. The CDR3 DNA is TGTGCCAGCAGCGTACAGGGATCCGGATATGGCTACACCTTC. Translating it yields CASSVQGSGYGYTF.

In the case of this clone: Other DNA sequences of this sample code for an identical CDR3. The V gene is TRBV7-3, the J gene TRBJ2-2; D perhaps matches TRBD2 (6 bases). V shed 2 bases and J shed 5 bases, with 6 bases lying between them. The CDR3 spans 13 residues. Germline V gene lookup returns CDR1 SGHTA and CDR2 FQGTGA. The CDR3 protein is CASSLGGTGELFF. CDR3 sequence (DNA): TGTGCCAGCAGCTTAGGGGGGACCGGGGAGCTGTTTTTT.

The chain is built from TRBV6-5 and TRBJ1-4; possible D gene TRBD1, 5 bases. Trimming cost V 6 bases and J 1 base, with 9 bases left between them. From germline, CDR1 is MNHEY and CDR2 SVGAGI. The CDR3 spans 14 residues. The CDR3 here is CASRQGVTNEKLFF. The CDR3 DNA is TGTGCCAGCAGGCAAGGGGTAACTAATGAAAAACTGTTTTTT.

V is TRBV6-1 and J is TRBJ2-5, with TRBD2 matching over 7 bases. The better agreement between TRBJ2-7 and the DNA end casts doubt on the J call. The CDR3 runs 15 residues. From germline, CDR1 is MNHNS and CDR2 SASEGT. DNA of the CDR3: TGTGCCAGCAGGAGAGTGCGGGAGTCGGGCTACGAGCAGTACTTC. This encodes CASRRVRESGYEQYF.

V and J are TRBV5-8 and TRBJ1-1; D ambiguous. Germline CDR1 is SGHTS and CDR2 is YDEGEE. The CDR3 loop spans 13 amino acids. Trimming cost V 0 bases and J 6 bases, with 9 bases left between them. The CDR3 region is CASSLAPGAEAFF. The CDR3 DNA sequence: TGTGCCAGCAGCTTGGCCCCCGGGGCTGAAGCTTTCTTT.

The chain carries TRBV4-1 and TRBJ2-3, with 8 nucleotides matching TRBD1. The germline V gene has CDR1 MGHRA and CDR2 YSYEKL. There are 17 residues in the CDR3. The J segment lost 2 bases and the V segment lost 4 bases, leaving 11 bases of the junction unmatched. CDR3 in amino acids: CASSRDSTGGYTDTQYF. CDR3 coding DNA: TGCGCCAGCAGCCGGGACTCCACAGGGGGATACACAGATACGCAGTATTTT.

The chain carries TRBV5-6 and TRBJ1-2; D gene ambiguous. The CDR3 loop spans 13 amino acids. V lost 0 bases and J 4 bases, leaving 7 bases between the germline ends. Germline V CDR1 and CDR2: SGHDT, YYEEEE. CDR3: CASSLEQLYGYTF. Here the CDR3 DNA reads TGTGCCAGCAGCTTGGAACAGCTCTATGGCTACACCTTC.

The gene calls are TRBV6-6 and TRBJ2-7; D possibly corresponds to TRBD1 (5 bases). The germline V gene has CDR1 MNHNY and CDR2 SVGAGI (reference sequence). The length of the CDR3 is 16 residues. Trimming took 2 bases from V and 5 from J, leaving 19 bases between them. The CDR3 protein is CASSYGYRREIHEQYF. Written as DNA, the CDR3 is TGTGCCAGCAGTTACGGTTATCGCAGGGAAATCCACGAGCAGTACTTC.